This TCR beta chain came from a study of T-cell memory formation after mild COVID-19. A single record per CDR3 protein comes from TCRdb applying MiXCR to the 5' RACE reads. This repertoire shows some 160,000 distinct CDR3 sequences, about an eighth found once; its top ten account for roughly 3.3%. In the case of this clonotype: The antigen remains unidentified.

The study, taken as a whole, reports: Researchers report contracting CD4+ clones mostly in CM and EM, with CD8+ clones in EMRA. In pre-infection memory, a portion of responding clones appeared, which suggested that cross-reactive memory joined.

CDR1 MNHEY and CDR2 SVGEGT come from the germline V gene. The V gene end was trimmed by 6 bases and the J gene end by 0 bases; junction bases not matched to a gene: 9. The CDR3 contains 16 residues. The chain couples TRBV6-2 or TRBV6-3 to TRBJ2-3; 7 bases match TRBD2. This TCR derives from a man between 18 and 29 years old who had mild COVID-19 (a few samples of this study predate the infection). Cell type and time point are not known. The sequenced sample consisted of PBMCs or a T cell subset sorted from them (not recorded which). The CDR3 loop is CASSLPWGGSTDTQYF. As DNA, the CDR3 is TGTGCCAGCAGCCTCCCCTGGGGGGGGAGCACAGATACGCAGTATTTT.